This T cell receptor (beta chain) was found in a study of CD4+ T cells in melanoma. Study-level results: CD8+ T cell, macrophage and B cell function reportedly correlated with neoantigen-specific CD4+ T cells. Neoantigen-specific CD4+ T cells in melanoma reportedly had diverse differentiation states.

Germline V lookup: CDR1 MNHEY, CDR2 SMNVEV (reference sequence). Deletions cut 4 bases from V and 8 bases from J, with 17 bases between. CDR3 length equals 14 residues. Here immunoSEQ multiplex PCR was the method, and the copy in TCRdb shows in-frame clones only, minus some. The repertoire holds about 21,000 clones, with roughly 78% as singletons. This clone occurred a few times. The target antigen is unknown. The chain carries TRBV27 and TRBJ1-2; D is ambiguous. The origin of this receptor is a human donor with melanoma. CDR3 sequence reads: CASSSSGGLIGYTF. CDR3 sequence (DNA): TGTGCCAGCAGTTCCTCGGGAGGTCTGATCGGCTACACCTTC.